These 17 T cell receptor beta chains were all obtained from the same sample, sequenced in a study of T cell changes during pregnancy in multiple sclerosis. Libraries were prepared by immunoSEQ multiplex PCR; TCRdb keeps only in-frame clonotypes and omits some of them. The sample comprises about 68,000 clones, about 91% of which are singletons, and roughly 2.1% rests with the top ten. Sequencing was performed on peripheral blood, taken in the first trimester of pregnancy. The receptors were gathered from a female donor with multiple sclerosis, enrolled in a pregnancy study.

The chain uses TRBV2 and TRBJ2-7, with 11 bases lining up with TRBD2. The CDR3 is 14 residues long. J was trimmed by 3 bases and V by 5 bases; bases with no gene match: 3. In germline, CDR1 is SNHLY, CDR2 FYNNEI. In nucleotides, the CDR3 is TGTGCCAGCAGTTCCGGGACTAGCGGCTACGAGCAGTACTTC. Residues: CASSSGTSGYEQYF.

This rearrangement joins TRBV5-6 to TRBJ2-1, with 12 positions matching TRBD2. The CDR3 covers 15 residues. Germline lookup yields CDR1 SGHDT and CDR2 YYEEEE. After removal of 4 bases from V and 4 bases from J, the junction contained 3 bases not matched to a gene. This chain's CDR3 is CASSPSGGGYNEQFF. For the CDR3, the DNA is TGTGCCAGCAGCCCTAGCGGGGGGGGGTACAATGAGCAGTTCTTC. The complete variable domain, with remaining parts taken from reference TRBV5-6 and TRBJ2-1, reads DAGVTQSPTHLIKTRGQQVTLRCSPKSGHDTVSWYQQALGQGPQFIFQYYEEEERQRGNFPDRFSGHQFPNYSSELNVNALLLGDSALYLCASSPSGGGYNEQFFGPGTRLTVL.

The genes are TRBV30 and TRBJ2-2; 10 nucleotides match TRBD2. Germline-derived CDR1 and CDR2 are GTSNPN and SVGIG (reference sequence). Trimming at V came to 5 bases and at J to 7 bases, leaving 10 bases not matched to a gene. The CDR3 runs to 15 residues. CDR3 in DNA: TGTGCCTGGTTAGAAGGCCTAGCGGGAGTCGGGGAGCTGTTTTTT. It translates to CAWLEGLAGVGELFF. Full variable domain (outside the CDR3, taken from reference TRBV30 and TRBJ2-2): SQTIHQWPATLVQPVGSPLSLECTVEGTSNPNLYWYRQAAGRGLQLLFYSVGIGQISSEVPQNLSASRPQDRQFILSSKKLLLSDSGFYLCAWLEGLAGVGELFFGEGSRLTVL.

For the CDR3, the DNA is TGTGCCAGCAGCTTAGCTGCGGGACAGGGGGGCGGGAACACTGAAGCTTTCTTT. It is translated as CASSLAAGQGGGNTEAFF. The rearrangement uses TRBV11-2 and TRBJ1-1; 11 bases match TRBD1. Germline CDR1 and CDR2: SGHAT and FQNNGV. J gave up 1 base and V 1 base, and 8 bases lay outside the gene matches. The CDR3 covers 18 residues.

J is TRBJ1-2 and V is TRBV6-1, with 7 positions matching TRBD1. This CDR3 has 12 amino acids. CDR1 is MNHNS, CDR2 SASEGT, per germline. V was pared by 3 bases and J by 8 bases, with 3 bases of the junction left unmatched. The CDR3 protein is CASSDRGIGYTF. In DNA form, the CDR3 reads TGTGCCAGCAGTGACAGGGGGATAGGCTACACCTTC.

The chain employs TRBV27 and TRBJ1-3; 9 nucleotides match TRBD1. V lost 6 bases and J lost 7; bases outside the gene matches: 7. Germline-derived CDR1 and CDR2 are MNHEY and SMNVEV (reference sequence). There are 14 residues in the CDR3. CDR3 nucleotide sequence: TGTGCCAGCAGACAGGGGGCAATGGGGAACACCATATATTTT. The encoded protein is CASRQGAMGNTIYF.

In DNA form, the CDR3 reads TGTGCCAGCCTTTGGTGGACAGAATCTAACTATGGCTACACCTTC. Translating gives CASLWWTESNYGYTF. This chain connects TRBV5-5 to TRBJ1-2; TRBD1 is a possible D gene (6 bases). CDR3 length: 15 residues. Germline CDR1 is SGHKS and CDR2 is YYEKEE (reference sequence). V dropped 7 bases and J dropped 0 bases, with 16 bases sitting between them.

V gene TRBV6-1 combines with J gene TRBJ1-5; tentative D call: TRBD1 (5 bases). Germline values: CDR1 MNHNS, CDR2 SASEGT. The V end was cut by 2 bases, the J end by 9 bases, with 20 bases between. This CDR3 has 16 amino acids. CDR3 nucleotides: TGTGCCAGCAGTGAAACCGTAGGCAGGGCGACGGTGCCCCAGCATTTT. Amino acids: CASSETVGRATVPQHF.

This chain links TRBV9 with TRBJ1-5; D uncertain. Trimming shortened V by 4 bases and J by 4 bases, and 15 bases separated the two germline ends. The length of the CDR3 is 15 residues. CDR1 and CDR2 (germline): SGDLS, YYNGEE. The CDR3: CASSPEGRGNQPQHF. The CDR3 nucleotides read TGTGCCAGCAGCCCCGAGGGTCGGGGAAATCAGCCCCAGCATTTT.

The count of this clone is one. The chain carries TRBV27 and TRBJ1-1; 7 positions match TRBD1. The ends lost 5 bases at V and 5 bases at J; junction bases unmatched: 8. Per germline, CDR1 MNHEY and CDR2 SMNVEV (reference sequence). The CDR3 totals 14 residues. The CDR3 region has the DNA TGTGCCAGCAGTGTCCGCCGGGACAGAACTGAAGCTTTCTTT. Its translation is CASSVRRDRTEAFF.

V usage is TRBV7-2 and J usage is TRBJ1-6; 11 bases align to TRBD1. The CDR3 is 16 amino acids. Germline trimming cut 5 bases from V and 9 bases from J; bases unmatched to any gene: 9. Germline-derived CDR1 and CDR2 are SGHTA and FQGNSA. The CDR3, as DNA: TGTGCCAGCAGCGCCCACGGACAGGGGGCGGGTTCACCCCTCCACTTT. Translation gives CASSAHGQGAGSPLHF.

The V and J genes are TRBV27 and TRBJ1-1; tentative D call: TRBD1 (6 bases). V was cut by 8 bases and J by 0 bases, with 16 bases left in between. This CDR3 has 15 residues. Germline V gene sequence: CDR1 MNHEY, CDR2 SMNVEV (reference sequence). For the CDR3, the DNA is TGTGCCAGCCTCTCGAACAGGGCTCTGAACACTGAAGCTTTCTTT. Residues: CASLSNRALNTEAFF.

V is TRBV5-1 and J is TRBJ2-1; TRBD2 agrees at 8 bases. Germline CDR1 SGHRS, CDR2 YFSETQ. The CDR3 is 15 residues long. V shed 0 bases and J 3 bases; nucleotides not matched to a gene: 2. The CDR3 DNA reads as TGCGCCAGCAGCTTGGCCGGGACTAGCTACAATGAGCAGTTCTTC. Translated: CASSLAGTSYNEQFF.

The chain carries TRBV5-5 and TRBJ1-6, with D unresolved. This CDR3 has 15 residues. Germline V gene lookup returns CDR1 SGHKS and CDR2 YYEKEE (reference sequence). With 0 bases removed from V and 7 bases from J, the gap between germline ends came to 11 bases. CDR3 residues: CASSLARNVNSPLHF. CDR3 nucleotides: TGTGCCAGCAGCTTGGCCAGGAACGTCAATTCACCCCTCCACTTT.

The chain employs TRBV6-1 and TRBJ1-1; D ambiguous. Trimming took 0 bases from V and 3 from J, leaving 8 bases between them. The length of the CDR3 is 14 residues. From germline, CDR1 is MNHNS and CDR2 SASEGT. DNA for the CDR3: TGTGCCAGCAGTGAAGCAAATGGCCACACTGAAGCTTTCTTT. Its protein product is CASSEANGHTEAFF.

The CDR3 sequence is CASSAPPGHGYTF. The CDR3 bases are TGTGCCAGCAGCGCCCCCCCGGGTCATGGCTACACCTTC. This sequence joins TRBV9 and TRBJ1-2, with D unclear. CDR3 length equals 13 residues. V was trimmed by 3 bases and J by 6 bases, leaving 12 bases between them. Germline CDR1 is SGDLS and CDR2 is YYNGEE.

This clone came up a few times. V gene TRBV6-6 combines with J gene TRBJ1-1; 8 bases match TRBD1. Germline CDR1 reads MNHNY; CDR2 reads SVGAGI (reference sequence). After removal of 2 bases from V and 7 bases from J, the junction contained 6 bases not matched to a gene. The CDR3 is 14 amino acids. DNA for the CDR3: TGTGCCAGCAGTTACACGGCAGGGGGCGATGAAGCTTTCTTT. It codes for CASSYTAGGDEAFF.